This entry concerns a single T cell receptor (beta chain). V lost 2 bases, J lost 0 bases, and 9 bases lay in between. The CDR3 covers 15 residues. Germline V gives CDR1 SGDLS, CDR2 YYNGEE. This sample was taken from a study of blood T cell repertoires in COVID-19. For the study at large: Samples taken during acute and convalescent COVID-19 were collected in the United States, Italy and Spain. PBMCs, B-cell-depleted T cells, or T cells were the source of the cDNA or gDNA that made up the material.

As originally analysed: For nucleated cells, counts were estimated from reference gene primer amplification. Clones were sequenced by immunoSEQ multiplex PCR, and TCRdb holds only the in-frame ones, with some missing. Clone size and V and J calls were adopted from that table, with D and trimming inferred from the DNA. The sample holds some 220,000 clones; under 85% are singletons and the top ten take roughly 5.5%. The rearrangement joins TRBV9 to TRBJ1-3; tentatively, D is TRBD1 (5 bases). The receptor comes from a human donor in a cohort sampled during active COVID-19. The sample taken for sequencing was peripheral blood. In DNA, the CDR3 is TGTGCCAGCAGCGTTACAGGCGACTCTGGAAACACCATATATTTT. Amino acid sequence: CASSVTGDSGNTIYF.